This TCR beta chain derives from a study of blood T cell repertoires in COVID-19. For the study at large: The samples span acute and convalescent COVID-19 from the United States, Italy and Spain. T cells, B-cell-depleted T cells, or PBMCs supplied cDNA or gDNA.

Original analysis: Amplification of reference gene primers was used by the study to estimate nucleated cell counts. Measured with immunoSEQ multiplex PCR; TCRdb has only the in-frame clones, and not every one. V, J and clone size are taken as reported in that table, and D and trimming were inferred from the DNA itself. The sample has about 170,000 clones; more than 85% are singletons. V was pared by 1 base and J by 10 bases, with 14 bases between. CDR1 is SGHTA, CDR2 FQGNSA, per germline. CDR3 length equals 15 residues. The material sequenced was peripheral blood. The gene calls are TRBV7-2 and TRBJ1-6, with D tentatively TRBD1 (5 bases). The receptor's source is a woman of 80 years or more in a cohort sampled during active or convalescent COVID-19. The CDR3, as DNA: TGTGCCAGCAGCTTAGATGGGGGGACGGGCTCACCCCTCCACTTT. Its translation is CASSLDGGTGSPLHF.